The 5 T cell receptor beta chains below come from one sample, sequenced in a study of cytomegalovirus exposure and HLA in healthy donors. Sequencing used immunoSEQ multiplex PCR; TCRdb keeps in-frame clones, though not all of them. In the table there are about 250,000 clones, roughly 89% of which are singletons. The sequenced sample consisted of PBMCs. The receptors here all came from a man between 18 and 35 years old in good health and CMV-seronegative.

The gene calls are TRBV4-3 and TRBJ1-6, with 9 bases aligning to TRBD1. Germline values: CDR1 LGHNA, CDR2 YSLEER. V shed 1 base, J shed 10 bases, and the junction held 5 bases outside the gene matches. The CDR3 length is 15 residues. CDR3 region: CASSQVRQGDSPLHF. The CDR3 nucleotides read TGCGCCAGCAGCCAAGTCAGACAGGGGGACTCACCCCTCCACTTT.

This chain links TRBV28 with TRBJ1-1; perhaps TRBD1 as D (5 bases). The germline V gene has CDR1 MDHEN and CDR2 SYDVKM. The CDR3 has 14 residues. The germline V and J ends were trimmed by 3 bases and 1 base, with 9 bases remaining between them. CDR3 nucleotides: TGTGCCAGCAGTTTCACAGGACGGAACACTGAAGCTTTCTTT. Its translation: CASSFTGRNTEAFF. Combining the CDR3 with reference TRBV28 and TRBJ1-1 gives the whole variable domain DVKVTQSSRYLVKRTGEKVFLECVQDMDHENMFWYRQDPGLGLRLIYFSYDVKMKEKGDIPEGYSVSREKKERFSLILESASTNQTSMYLCASSFTGRNTEAFFGQGTRLTVV.

The chain employs TRBV4-1 and TRBJ2-1; 16 nucleotides line up with TRBD2. The trim removed 2 bases at V and 8 bases at J, leaving 6 bases unmatched. The germline V gene has CDR1 MGHRA and CDR2 YSYEKL. This CDR3 spans 17 amino acids. The CDR3 DNA reads as TGCGCCAGCAGCCAACCTCCAGGGACTAGCGGGAGGGATGAGCAGTTCTTC. Its translation is CASSQPPGTSGRDEQFF.

The V and J genes are TRBV5-4 and TRBJ2-2; D ambiguous. The V gene's germline CDR1 is SGHNT and CDR2 YYREEE (reference sequence). Trimming left V 3 bases short and J 5 bases short, with 8 bases between. CDR3 length: 13 amino acids. CDR3 bases: TGTGCCAGCAGCTGGTCTACGACCGGGGAGCTGTTTTTT. Translated: CASSWSTTGELFF.

The chain recombines TRBV9 with TRBJ2-7; 7 nucleotides line up with TRBD1. The CDR3 is made up of 15 amino acids. Germline CDR1 SGDLS, CDR2 YYNGEE. Trimming cost V 4 bases and J 2 bases; bases outside gene matches: 9. The CDR3 protein is CASSTGTVGTYEQYF. The CDR3 DNA reads TGTGCCAGCAGCACCGGGACAGTTGGGACCTACGAGCAGTACTTC.